One sample yielded the 22 T cell receptor beta chains listed below, sequenced in a study of blood T cell repertoires in COVID-19. Assay used: immunoSEQ multiplex PCR; TCRdb lists only in-frame clones, some missing. The sample has more than 250,000 clones; nearly 90% are singletons. What was sequenced was PBMCs or T cells enriched from blood (not recorded which). These receptors were collected from a woman aged 18-29 years with acute COVID-19.

The chain links TRBV5-1 to TRBJ2-7; TRBD2 matches at 9 bases. The J segment lost 0 bases and the V segment lost 4 bases, leaving 11 bases of the junction unmatched. The CDR3 is 17 amino acids. Germline-derived CDR1 and CDR2 are SGHRS and YFSETQ. DNA of the CDR3: TGCGCCAGCAGCCGCTCCATTATTAGCGGGAGCTCCTACGAGCAGTACTTC. This translates into CASSRSIISGSSYEQYF.

The chain is built from TRBV6-5 and TRBJ2-1, with TRBD2 as a possible D gene (6 bases). The V and J ends lost 10 bases and 5 bases respectively, with 21 bases between them. The CDR3 sequence is 15 residues long. CDR1 is MNHEY, CDR2 SVGAGI, per germline. The CDR3 reads CATTRGSGPHNEQFF. Here the CDR3 DNA reads TGTGCCACCACCCGGGGGAGCGGACCCCACAATGAGCAGTTCTTC.

V is TRBV28 and J is TRBJ1-1, with D maybe TRBD1 (5 bases). The germline V and J ends were trimmed by 6 bases and 11 bases, with 19 bases remaining between them. CDR3 length: 13 residues. Germline loops: CDR1 MDHEN, CDR2 SYDVKM. The CDR3, as DNA: TGTGCCAGCAGCCCCGGCAGGGTGCGTGGGGCTTTCTTT. Its translation: CASSPGRVRGAFF.

The chain links TRBV28 to TRBJ1-2; D remains unclear. CDR1 and CDR2 (germline): MDHEN, SYDVKM. The CDR3 is made up of 11 amino acids. Deletions cut 9 bases from V and 5 bases from J, with 10 bases between. The CDR3 is CASAANYGYTF. The DNA for the CDR3 is TGTGCCAGTGCAGCGAATTATGGCTACACCTTC.

J is TRBJ2-5 and V is TRBV13, with 10 bases aligning to TRBD1. Unmatched junction bases numbered 4, after V lost 5 bases and J lost 4 bases. The CDR3 length is 14 residues. Germline CDR1 reads PRHDT; CDR2 reads FYEKMQ (reference sequence). CDR3 in DNA: TGTGCCAGCAGCCTAAGACAGGGGGCAGAGACCCAGTACTTC. Translated, it gives CASSLRQGAETQYF.

The chain employs TRBV11-2 and TRBJ2-7; TRBD2 matches 13 bases. The CDR3 loop spans 18 amino acids. Germline-derived CDR1 and CDR2 are SGHAT and FQNNGV. Trimming removed 0 bases from V and 4 bases from J; junction bases left unmatched: 9. CDR3 loop: CASSLEGRLAGGLYEQYF. The CDR3 bases are TGTGCCAGCAGCTTAGAGGGACGACTAGCGGGAGGACTTTACGAGCAGTACTTC.

The CDR3 sequence: CASSLSWTSGATGELFF. CDR3 coding DNA: TGTGCCAGCAGCCTATCCTGGACTAGCGGAGCCACCGGGGAGCTGTTTTTT. The chain employs TRBV9 and TRBJ2-2; 10 nucleotides align to TRBD2. Germline lookup yields CDR1 SGDLS and CDR2 YYNGEE. The CDR3 consists of 17 residues. V shed 4 bases and J 4 bases; nucleotides not matched to a gene: 10.

The chain recombines TRBV6-5 with TRBJ2-7, with 11 bases lining up with TRBD1. The junction had 6 bases not matched to a gene; V was cut back by 7 bases and J by 4 bases. The CDR3 runs to 14 residues. Germline V lookup: CDR1 MNHEY, CDR2 SVGAGI. The CDR3 region is CASIGQGARYEQYF. CDR3 DNA: TGTGCCAGCATAGGACAGGGGGCAAGGTACGAGCAGTACTTC.

The V call is TRBV27, the J call TRBJ2-3; TRBD2 matches 7 bases. CDR3 size: 16 residues. Trimming took 6 bases from V and 4 from J; bases not matched to a gene: 13. Germline CDR1 and CDR2: MNHEY and SMNVEV (reference sequence). CDR3 nucleotides: TGTGCCAGCAGATGGGGCCTTAGGGAGGGCGCAGATACGCAGTATTTT. Translating gives CASRWGLREGADTQYF.

The CDR3 nucleotides read TGTGCCAGCACCCAGTGCAGCGGGAATTGTGAGCAGTTCTTC. This codes for CASTQCSGNCEQFF. The rearrangement joins TRBV11-2 to TRBJ2-1; 7 nucleotides agree with TRBD2. Germline trimming cut 7 bases from V and 9 bases from J; bases unmatched to any gene: 12. Germline CDR1 is SGHAT and CDR2 is FQNNGV. The CDR3 spans 14 residues.

This sequence joins TRBV9 and TRBJ1-4, with D possibly TRBD1 on 5 matching bases. Germline CDR1 SGDLS, CDR2 YYNGEE. Trimming removed 3 bases at V and 8 bases at J, with 17 bases between. This CDR3 spans 15 amino acids. CDR3 protein: CASSASARGGEKLFF. The CDR3 DNA sequence: TGTGCCAGCAGCGCCAGTGCGAGGGGAGGGGAAAAACTGTTTTTT.

The chain has TRBV9 and TRBJ2-2; 8 bases fit TRBD2. The germline V gene encodes CDR1 SGDLS and CDR2 YYNGEE. This CDR3 is built from 16 residues. V lost 3 bases, J lost 6 bases, and 10 bases stayed unmatched. In DNA, the CDR3 is TGTGCCAGCAGCGAACTAGCGGAGCTACGTCCCGGGGAGCTGTTTTTT. Translation: CASSELAELRPGELFF.

This chain joins TRBV18 and TRBJ2-3; 11 positions match TRBD1. Germline CDR1 KGHSH, CDR2 LQKENI. V lost 3 bases to trimming and J lost 3 bases; unmatched junction nucleotides: 2. This CDR3 region has 15 residues. CDR3 nucleotides: TGTGCCAGCTCACCGGACAGGGGGCTGACAGATACGCAGTATTTT. This codes for CASSPDRGLTDTQYF.

V is TRBV30 and J is TRBJ1-5; TRBD1 aligns across 8 bases. This CDR3 is built from 15 residues. Germline V gene sequence: CDR1 GTSNPN, CDR2 SVGIG (reference sequence). V lost 0 bases to trimming and J lost 7 bases; unmatched junction nucleotides: 8. This CDR3 reads CAWSVGQGARQPQHF. The CDR3, as DNA: TGTGCCTGGAGTGTTGGTCAGGGGGCGCGGCAGCCCCAGCATTTT.

The V call is TRBV27, the J call TRBJ2-5, with 10 bases fitting TRBD2. Per germline, CDR1 MNHEY and CDR2 SMNVEV (reference sequence). V lost 6 bases to trimming and J lost 4 bases; unmatched junction nucleotides: 8. The CDR3 is 15 residues long. The CDR3 here is CASSPRASGRETQYF. In DNA form, the CDR3 reads TGTGCCAGCAGCCCTCGGGCTAGCGGGAGAGAGACCCAGTACTTC.

This rearrangement joins TRBV9 to TRBJ2-1; 7 positions match TRBD1. Germline V CDR1 and CDR2: SGDLS, YYNGEE. This CDR3 has 15 amino acids. Trimming at V came to 2 bases and at J to 3 bases, leaving 5 bases not matched to a gene. The CDR3 DNA follows: TGTGCCAGCAGCGTGACGGGGACAGACTACAATGAGCAGTTCTTC. Protein sequence: CASSVTGTDYNEQFF.

The gene calls are TRBV21-1 and TRBJ1-1. TRBV21-1 corresponds to a pseudogene. The CDR3 runs 12 residues. The CDR3 coding sequence is TGTGCCAGCAGCAGGGACTTACAAGAAGCTTTCTTT. It is translated as CASSRDLQEAFF.

The chain combines TRBV19 with TRBJ1-3; 9 bases fit TRBD1. Germline CDR1 and CDR2: LNHDA and SQIVND (reference sequence). V shed 5 bases, J shed 2 bases, and the junction held 4 bases outside the gene matches. The CDR3 sequence is 15 residues long. CDR3 loop: CASSPGQGTGNTIYF. As DNA, the CDR3 is TGTGCCAGTAGTCCTGGACAGGGGACTGGAAACACCATATATTTT.

DNA of the CDR3: TGTGCCAGCAGCTTAGCTCCTAGCGGGACGGGCGACGAGCAGTACTTC. Translated, it gives CASSLAPSGTGDEQYF. The chain recombines TRBV7-2 with TRBJ2-7; TRBD2 matches 9 bases. The CDR3 covers 16 residues. V shed 0 bases, J shed 5 bases, and the junction held 8 bases outside the gene matches. Germline values: CDR1 SGHTA, CDR2 FQGNSA.

The table lists this clone with a count of one. The chain joins TRBV2 to TRBJ2-7; TRBD2 is a possible D gene (6 bases). V lost 3 bases and J lost 6, with 18 bases in between. Per the germline V gene, CDR1 is SNHLY and CDR2 is FYNNEI. This CDR3 has 15 residues. The CDR3 region is CASSDRRAQGGEQYF. The CDR3 nucleotides read TGTGCCAGCAGTGACCGCAGGGCCCAGGGAGGCGAGCAGTACTTC.

The rearrangement links TRBV10-1 to TRBJ2-5, with 9 positions matching TRBD2. The junction had 2 bases not matched to a gene; V was cut back by 0 bases and J by 6 bases. This CDR3 contains 14 residues. The germline gives CDR1 WNHNN, CDR2 SYGVQD (reference sequence). CDR3 sequence reads: CASSESSGRQTQYF. CDR3 DNA: TGCGCCAGCAGTGAGTCTAGCGGGAGACAGACCCAGTACTTC.

The CDR3 loop is CATSSRAGVETQYF. For the CDR3, the DNA is TGTGCCACCAGCAGCCGGGCGGGAGTGGAGACCCAGTACTTC. The genes are TRBV15 and TRBJ2-5, with 7 bases aligning to TRBD2. The CDR3 length is 14 residues. V dropped 3 bases and J dropped 5; count of bases not matched to a gene: 6. Germline assignment: CDR1 LNHNV and CDR2 YYDKDF (reference sequence).